The source of this T cell receptor beta chain is a study of Graves' ophthalmopathy and Graves' hyperthyroidism. As for the study in general: Peripheral blood was collected at initial diagnosis, before any treatment.

This clonotype was seen ten or more times. Lactation, pregnancy, uncontrolled infections and other autoimmune diseases were all grounds for excluding patients. Amplification of TCR beta CDR3 regions used RNA transcripts. After a first-round RT-PCR with HTBI primers, a second-round multiplex PCR was run. In TCRdb, the multiplex PCR reads were re-called with MiXCR into one record per CDR3 protein. Here the sample spans about 620,000 distinct CDR3 sequences, about 24% being singletons. The source material was peripheral blood. This TCR was recovered from a woman aged 18 to 35 with stable Graves' hyperthyroidism. Some clones in this sample may be carry-over from other donors' samples.

DNA for the CDR3: TGCGCCAGCAGCTCTACCCTAGGGGGCTCCTACGAGCAGTACTTC. Amino acid sequence: CASSSTLGGSYEQYF. V usage is TRBV5-1 and J usage is TRBJ2-7, with D tentatively TRBD1 (6 bases). The V and J ends lost 3 bases and 0 bases respectively, with 13 bases between them. This CDR3 is 15 amino acids long. Germline CDR1 and CDR2: SGHRS and YFSETQ.